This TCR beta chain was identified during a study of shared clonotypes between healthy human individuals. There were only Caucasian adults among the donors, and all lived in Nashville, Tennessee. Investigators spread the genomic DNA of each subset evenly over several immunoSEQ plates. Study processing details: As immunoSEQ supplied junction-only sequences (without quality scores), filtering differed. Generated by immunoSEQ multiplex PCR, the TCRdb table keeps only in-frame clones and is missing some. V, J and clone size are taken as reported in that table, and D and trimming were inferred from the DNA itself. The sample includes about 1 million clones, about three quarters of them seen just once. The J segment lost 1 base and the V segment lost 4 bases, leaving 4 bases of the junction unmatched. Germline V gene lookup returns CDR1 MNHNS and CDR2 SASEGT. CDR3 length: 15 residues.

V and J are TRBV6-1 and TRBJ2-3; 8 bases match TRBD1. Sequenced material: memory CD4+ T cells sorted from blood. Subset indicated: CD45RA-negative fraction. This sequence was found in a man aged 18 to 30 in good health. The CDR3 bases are TGTGCCAGCAGTGCGGACAGGGTAGGCACAGATACGCAGTATTTT. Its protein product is CASSADRVGTDTQYF.